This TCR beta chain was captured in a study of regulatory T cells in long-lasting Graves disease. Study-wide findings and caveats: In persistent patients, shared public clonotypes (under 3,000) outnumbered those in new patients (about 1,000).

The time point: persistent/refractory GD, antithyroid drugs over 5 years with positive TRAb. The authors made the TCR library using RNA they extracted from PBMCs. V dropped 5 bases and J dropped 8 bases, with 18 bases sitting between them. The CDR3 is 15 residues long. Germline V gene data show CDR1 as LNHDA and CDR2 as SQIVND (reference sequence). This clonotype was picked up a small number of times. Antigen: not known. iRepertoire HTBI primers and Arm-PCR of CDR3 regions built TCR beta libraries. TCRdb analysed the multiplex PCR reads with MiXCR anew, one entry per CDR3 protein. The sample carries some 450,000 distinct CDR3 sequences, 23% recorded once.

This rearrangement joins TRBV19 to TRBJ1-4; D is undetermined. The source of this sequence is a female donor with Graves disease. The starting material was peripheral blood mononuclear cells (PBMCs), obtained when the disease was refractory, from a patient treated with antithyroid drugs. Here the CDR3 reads CASSPFLLEGEKLFF. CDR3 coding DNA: TGTGCCAGTAGTCCCTTTCTTCTCGAGGGCGAAAAACTGTTTTTT.